Listed below are T cell receptor beta chains from one sample, sequenced in a study of read filtering for tumor transcriptome and immune sequencing. Each CDR3 protein gets one entry after TCRdb re-called the reads with MiXCR. Of more than 35,000 distinct CDR3 sequences listed, 12% are singletons. Sequenced material: a population of CD138-negative cells sorted from bone marrow. The receptors derive from a donor at least 40 years old with multiple myeloma. The CDR3 runs from the conserved cysteine through the conserved F or W. The D gene is left open where the match is weak. Expanded clones are given a class, and other clones once, few, many or no size at all.

DNA: TGTGCCAGCAGCCAACAGGGGGCGGGCACTGAAGCTTTCTTT
CDR3: CASSQQGAGTEAFF
size: NA
J: TRBJ1-1
D: TRBD1
V: TRBV3-1

DNA: TGTGCCAGCAGCTGGGCCGGGACAGGGAAGGATGGCTACACCTTC
CDR3: CASSWAGTGKDGYTF
size: NA
J: TRBJ1-2
D: TRBD1
V: TRBV7-2

DNA: TGTGCCAGCAGCCAAGATCCGGGGACAGATACGCAGTATTTT
CDR3: CASSQDPGTDTQYF
size: many
J: TRBJ2-3
D: NA
V: TRBV14

DNA: TGTGCCAGCAGCTTACTGGAGAATTACAATGAGCAGTTCTTC
CDR3: CASSLLENYNEQFF
size: many
J: TRBJ2-1
D: NA
V: TRBV7-9

DNA: TGTGCCAGCACGCCAGGGGGCGAAGCTTTCTTT
CDR3: CASTPGGEAFF
size: many
J: TRBJ1-1
D: TRBD1
V: TRBV7-9

DNA: TGTGCCAGCAGCCCGGGGGACTTCCACCACGCAGATACGCAGTATTTT
CDR3: CASSPGDFHHADTQYF
size: NA
J: TRBJ2-3
D: NA
V: TRBV11-2

DNA: TGTGCCAGCAGATTGGGGGATCCAGGGCATGACGCTTTCTTT
CDR3: CASRLGDPGHDAFF
size: once
J: TRBJ1-1
D: NA
V: TRBV28

DNA: TGTGCCTGGAGTGTCATGGGCAGGGGCTACGAGCAGTACTTC
CDR3: CAWSVMGRGYEQYF
size: many
J: TRBJ2-7
D: NA
V: TRBV30

DNA: TGCAGTGCCAAGAGTGCGGGGGTGGGGGGCGAGCAGTACTTC
CDR3: CSAKSAGVGGEQYF
size: many
J: TRBJ2-7
D: TRBD2
V: TRBV20-1

DNA: TGTGCCATCAGGGATCCGGGACAATATAACACCGGGGAGCTGTTTTTT
CDR3: CAIRDPGQYNTGELFF
size: many
J: TRBJ2-2
D: NA
V: TRBV10-3

DNA: TGTGCCACCAGGCAGATAGGGGGGGCCGGAGATACGCAGTATTTT
CDR3: CATRQIGGAGDTQYF
size: many
J: TRBJ2-3
D: NA
V: TRBV15

DNA: TGTGCCAGCAGCCAAGATGTAACAGCCAATCAGCCCCAGCATTTT
CDR3: CASSQDVTANQPQHF
size: many
J: TRBJ1-5
D: NA
V: TRBV3-1

DNA: TGCAGCGTTGCTCACGACAGGGGAGTTTGGACTGAAGCTTTCTTT
CDR3: CSVAHDRGVWTEAFF
size: NA
J: TRBJ1-1
D: TRBD1
V: TRBV29-1

DNA: TGTGCCAGCATCCCGGGGTCGGACGTCTTGGAGGAAGCTTTCTTT
CDR3: CASIPGSDVLEEAFF
size: NA
J: TRBJ1-1
D: NA
V: TRBV28

DNA: TGCAGTGCTAGATACCAACTACCGAAAGCGGGGGGGTACAATGAGCAGTTCTTC
CDR3: CSARYQLPKAGGYNEQFF
size: many
J: TRBJ2-1
D: TRBD2
V: TRBV20-1

DNA: TGTGCCAGCAGCCGACGGACTAATGAAAAACTGTTTTTT
CDR3: CASSRRTNEKLFF
size: many
J: TRBJ1-4
D: NA
V: TRBV7-8

DNA: TGTGCCAGCAGTGATGGGAGATTTAATGAAAAACTGTTTTTT
CDR3: CASSDGRFNEKLFF
size: many
J: TRBJ1-4
D: NA
V: TRBV2

DNA: TGTGCCAGCAGCTTCGGACAGGGTAGGGATACGCAGTATTTT
CDR3: CASSFGQGRDTQYF
size: many
J: TRBJ2-3
D: TRBD1
V: TRBV11-3

DNA: TGCGCCAGCAGCCCCTCAGTACCAGAACTCTGGGGACGGAAATATCGGGACACAGATACGCAGTATTTT
CDR3: CASSPSVPELWGRKYRDTDTQYF
size: many
J: TRBJ2-3
D: NA
V: TRBV4-1

DNA: TGTGCCAGCTCACCACGACAGGATTATAGCAATCAGCCCCAGCATTTT
CDR3: CASSPRQDYSNQPQHF
size: once
J: TRBJ1-5
D: NA
V: TRBV18

DNA: TGTGCTAGCAGCTTCGGGACAGGGAGAGATACGCAGTATTTT
CDR3: CASSFGTGRDTQYF
size: NA
J: TRBJ2-3
D: TRBD1
V: TRBV7-7

DNA: TGTGCCAGCAGTTCGGACAGTTCAGTCGAGACCCAGTACTTC
CDR3: CASSSDSSVETQYF
size: many
J: TRBJ2-5
D: NA
V: TRBV28

DNA: TGTGCCTGGCTGTCCCCAGGGGGCCACCGCTACGGGGAGCTGTTTTTT
CDR3: CAWLSPGGHRYGELFF
size: many
J: TRBJ2-2
D: TRBD1
V: TRBV30

DNA: TGCGCCAGCAGCCAAGCTTTTAGCGGGGTCCCAGATACGCAGTATTTT
CDR3: CASSQAFSGVPDTQYF
size: many
J: TRBJ2-3
D: TRBD2
V: TRBV4-1

DNA: TGTGCCAGCAGTCTGGGGGAAAACATTCAGTACTTC
CDR3: CASSLGENIQYF
size: NA
J: TRBJ2-4
D: NA
V: TRBV11-2

DNA: TGCGCCAGCAGCTTGTTGGCAGACTACGAGCAGTACTTC
CDR3: CASSLLADYEQYF
size: many
J: TRBJ2-7
D: NA
V: TRBV5-1

DNA: TGTGCCAGTAGTTCTACATCGGACAATCAGCCCCAGCATTTT
CDR3: CASSSTSDNQPQHF
size: many
J: TRBJ1-5
D: NA
V: TRBV19

DNA: TGTGCCAGCAGCCCTGGACTAGTCGCCTACGAGCAGTACTTC
CDR3: CASSPGLVAYEQYF
size: many
J: TRBJ2-7
D: TRBD2
V: TRBV3-1

DNA: TGTGCCAGCAGCTTGATCGGGGGGGCGGATACGCAGTATTTT
CDR3: CASSLIGGADTQYF
size: many
J: TRBJ2-3
D: TRBD2
V: TRBV7-2

DNA: TGCGCCAGCAGCCCTGGGGGTTTCGGCTATGAAAAACTGTTTTTT
CDR3: CASSPGGFGYEKLFF
size: many
J: TRBJ1-4
D: NA
V: TRBV4-1

DNA: TGCAGTGCTAGAGATAGTAACGGAAATCAGCCCCAGCATTTT
CDR3: CSARDSNGNQPQHF
size: many
J: TRBJ1-5
D: NA
V: TRBV20-1